These 18 T cell receptor beta chains came from one sample sequenced in a study of cytomegalovirus exposure and HLA in healthy donors. PCR employed 60 Vbeta and 13 Jbeta primers. Some clones are missing from TCRdb's copy, which holds only in-frame ones; the method was immunoSEQ multiplex PCR. The data hold 80,000 or so clones, with around 62% observed a single time. Specimen: PBMCs. Receptors originate from a male donor in good health and CMV-seropositive.

This chain joins TRBV5-1 and TRBJ2-4; 10 bases fit TRBD2. The CDR3 sequence is 14 residues long. Looked up from germline, CDR1 is SGHRS and CDR2 is YFSETQ. The junction had 6 bases not matched to a gene; V was cut back by 8 bases and J by 4 bases. The CDR3 reads CASSTSGVKNIQYF. Written as DNA, the CDR3 is TGCGCCAGTTCCACTAGCGGGGTAAAAAACATTCAGTACTTC.

The chain combines TRBV5-1 with TRBJ1-5; 7 bases fit TRBD1. Trimming removed 0 bases from V and 5 bases from J; junction bases left unmatched: 5. This CDR3 spans 15 amino acids. Per the germline V gene, CDR1 is SGHRS and CDR2 is YFSETQ. The CDR3 DNA sequence: TGCGCCAGCAGCTTGGGGGGGGACAGATATCAGCCCCAGCATTTT. Residues: CASSLGGDRYQPQHF.

This chain uses TRBV6-6 with TRBJ2-7; D may be TRBD1 (8 bases). Trimming left V 9 bases short and J 6 bases short, with 18 bases between. The germline CDR1 and CDR2 sequences are MNHNY and SVGAGI (reference sequence). There are 13 residues in the CDR3. In DNA form, the CDR3 reads TGTGCCAGTGCCGGACAGGGAGGGGTCGAGCAGTACTTC. Translating it yields CASAGQGGVEQYF.

This sequence joins TRBV5-1 and TRBJ2-7, with 7 bases that match TRBD1. Germline assignment: CDR1 SGHRS and CDR2 YFSETQ. The ends lost 4 bases at V and 6 bases at J; junction bases unmatched: 10. The CDR3 is 14 amino acids. The CDR3 DNA sequence: TGCGCCAGCAGCCTATGGACAGGAAACGGCGAGCAGTACTTC. Protein: CASSLWTGNGEQYF. Together with reference TRBV5-1 and TRBJ2-7, the CDR3 gives the full variable domain: KAGVTQTPRYLIKTRGQQVTLSCSPISGHRSVSWYQQTPGQGLQFLFEYFSETQRNKGNFPGRFSGRQFSNSRSEMNVSTLELGDSALYLCASSLWTGNGEQYFGPGTRLTVT.

The chain is built from TRBV28 and TRBJ2-1, with 10 bases matching TRBD2. The V and J ends lost 5 bases and 11 bases, in that order; junction bases with no gene match: 15. CDR1 is MDHEN, CDR2 SYDVKM, per germline. This CDR3 comprises 16 residues. For the CDR3, the DNA is TGTGCCAGCAGTCCCATAGGAGCGGGAGGGCTCTCAAAGCAGTTCTTC. It codes for CASSPIGAGGLSKQFF.

The J gene is TRBJ2-5, the V gene TRBV7-9; 12 nucleotides align to TRBD2. Germline values: CDR1 SEHNR, CDR2 FQNEAQ (reference sequence). The length of the CDR3 is 16 residues. V was clipped by 4 bases and J by 3 bases; unmatched bases: 6. The CDR3 region is CASSSRLAGEEETQYF. For the CDR3, the DNA is TGTGCCAGCAGCTCCCGACTAGCGGGGGAGGAAGAGACCCAGTACTTC.

This clone came up a few times. The chain combines TRBV6-5 with TRBJ2-5; 7 bases align to TRBD1. Germline V gives CDR1 MNHEY, CDR2 SVGAGI. The CDR3 length is 16 residues. The J segment lost 5 bases and the V segment lost 0 bases, leaving 9 bases of the junction unmatched. The CDR3 here is CASSYSGSGGAETQYF. The CDR3 nucleotides are TGTGCCAGCAGTTACTCGGGGTCAGGGGGAGCGGAGACCCAGTACTTC.

The V and J genes are TRBV19 and TRBJ2-1; TRBD2 aligns across 10 bases. This CDR3 has 16 amino acids. Per the germline V gene, CDR1 is LNHDA and CDR2 is SQIVND (reference sequence). Trimming removed 3 bases from V and 7 bases from J; junction bases left unmatched: 9. The CDR3 region is CASSIQRGGVRNEQFF. CDR3 nucleotides: TGTGCCAGTAGTATTCAGCGGGGGGGCGTAAGGAATGAGCAGTTCTTC.

The V call is TRBV29-1, the J call TRBJ2-1; 7 bases are shared with TRBD1. J was trimmed by 8 bases and V by 4 bases; bases with no gene match: 2. CDR1 and CDR2 (germline): SQVTM, ANQGSEA. The CDR3 runs to 11 residues. The DNA for the CDR3 is TGCAGCGTTGGACAGGGCCATGAGCAGTTCTTC. It translates to CSVGQGHEQFF.

This clone was seen a single time. J is TRBJ2-3 and V is TRBV6-1, with 9 bases that match TRBD1. The CDR3 extends over 15 amino acids. With 5 bases clipped from V and 6 bases from J, the junction kept 9 bases outside the gene matches. Per the germline V gene, CDR1 is MNHNS and CDR2 is SASEGT. The CDR3 coding sequence is TGTGCCAGCAGTACATACAGGGGGCAAAGTGATACGCAGTATTTT. Its translation: CASSTYRGQSDTQYF.

This clone was seen a few times. The rearrangement links TRBV6-1 to TRBJ1-1; TRBD1 might be the D (5 bases). Trimming stripped 8 bases from V and 1 base from J, with 11 bases between. Germline loops: CDR1 MNHNS, CDR2 SASEGT. This CDR3 spans 13 amino acids. CDR3 nucleotides: TGTGCCAGCCCTGGGGCAGCGAACACTGAAGCTTTCTTT. Translating it yields CASPGAANTEAFF.

The V and J genes are TRBV5-1 and TRBJ1-1; 7 bases agree with TRBD1. J was trimmed by 0 bases and V by 5 bases; bases with no gene match: 1. Per germline, CDR1 SGHRS and CDR2 YFSETQ. The length of the CDR3 is 13 residues. The CDR3 DNA sequence: TGCGCCAGCAGGGGACAGATGAACACTGAAGCTTTCTTT. This sequence encodes CASRGQMNTEAFF.

The chain combines TRBV9 with TRBJ1-2; weak D call: TRBD1 (6 bases). The CDR3 covers 14 residues. Per germline, CDR1 SGDLS and CDR2 YYNGEE. Deletions cut 4 bases from V and 8 bases from J, with 18 bases between. The CDR3 reads CASSLDTGYSGYTF. For the CDR3, the DNA is TGTGCCAGCAGCTTGGATACAGGGTACAGCGGCTACACCTTC. The full variable domain, in which reference TRBV9 and TRBJ1-2 provide the parts outside the CDR3, is DSGVTQTPKHLITATGQRVTLRCSPRSGDLSVYWYQQSLDQGLQFLIQYYNGEERAKGNILERFSAQQFPDLHSELNLSSLELGDSALYFCASSLDTGYSGYTFGSGTRLTVV.

This clone occurred a few times. One junction end disagrees with the germline gene, perhaps due to a read error. The chain recombines TRBV2 with TRBJ2-5; D possibly corresponds to TRBD2 (5 bases). The CDR3 runs 15 residues. Germline assignment: CDR1 SNHLY and CDR2 FYNNEI. CDR3 bases: TGTACCAGCAGTGAAGGGTTTAGCGCGCAAGAGACCCAGTACTTC. This codes for CTSSEGFSAQETQYF.

This clone has only a few counts. The V and J genes are TRBV4-1 and TRBJ1-1, with 9 bases aligning to TRBD1. Germline V gene lookup returns CDR1 MGHRA and CDR2 YSYEKL. V shed 0 bases and J 1 base; nucleotides not matched to a gene: 3. This CDR3 has 16 amino acids. CDR3 DNA sequence: TGCGCCAGCAGCCAAGATCCGGGACAGGGGAACACTGAAGCTTTCTTT. Encoded protein: CASSQDPGQGNTEAFF.

This clone was counted only a few times. V is TRBV25-1 and J is TRBJ2-3; 10 nucleotides align to TRBD2. CDR3 size: 15 residues. CDR1 and CDR2 (germline): MGHDK, SYGVNS. Trimming took 8 bases from V and 6 from J; bases not matched to a gene: 11. The CDR3 DNA sequence: TGTGCCAGCGCCGGGACTAGCGTTCTGTCGGATACGCAGTATTTT. It encodes CASAGTSVLSDTQYF.

This clone has more than one count but fewer than ten. The chain carries TRBV6-5 and TRBJ1-2; D uncertain. Germline V gene data show CDR1 as MNHEY and CDR2 as SVGAGI. This CDR3 has 13 residues. With 6 bases removed from V and 2 bases from J, the gap between germline ends came to 10 bases. The CDR3 reads CASSLGSNYGYTF. Here the CDR3 DNA reads TGTGCCAGCAGCCTCGGGAGCAACTATGGCTACACCTTC.

The CDR3 region is CASSLPGLGETQYF. CDR3 DNA sequence: TGTGCCAGCAGCCTACCGGGACTTGGAGAGACCCAGTACTTC. This chain uses TRBV5-4 with TRBJ2-5; D perhaps matches TRBD2 (6 bases). CDR1 and CDR2 (germline): SGHNT, YYREEE (reference sequence). Trimming left V 4 bases short and J 4 bases short, with 14 bases between. This CDR3 comprises 14 residues.